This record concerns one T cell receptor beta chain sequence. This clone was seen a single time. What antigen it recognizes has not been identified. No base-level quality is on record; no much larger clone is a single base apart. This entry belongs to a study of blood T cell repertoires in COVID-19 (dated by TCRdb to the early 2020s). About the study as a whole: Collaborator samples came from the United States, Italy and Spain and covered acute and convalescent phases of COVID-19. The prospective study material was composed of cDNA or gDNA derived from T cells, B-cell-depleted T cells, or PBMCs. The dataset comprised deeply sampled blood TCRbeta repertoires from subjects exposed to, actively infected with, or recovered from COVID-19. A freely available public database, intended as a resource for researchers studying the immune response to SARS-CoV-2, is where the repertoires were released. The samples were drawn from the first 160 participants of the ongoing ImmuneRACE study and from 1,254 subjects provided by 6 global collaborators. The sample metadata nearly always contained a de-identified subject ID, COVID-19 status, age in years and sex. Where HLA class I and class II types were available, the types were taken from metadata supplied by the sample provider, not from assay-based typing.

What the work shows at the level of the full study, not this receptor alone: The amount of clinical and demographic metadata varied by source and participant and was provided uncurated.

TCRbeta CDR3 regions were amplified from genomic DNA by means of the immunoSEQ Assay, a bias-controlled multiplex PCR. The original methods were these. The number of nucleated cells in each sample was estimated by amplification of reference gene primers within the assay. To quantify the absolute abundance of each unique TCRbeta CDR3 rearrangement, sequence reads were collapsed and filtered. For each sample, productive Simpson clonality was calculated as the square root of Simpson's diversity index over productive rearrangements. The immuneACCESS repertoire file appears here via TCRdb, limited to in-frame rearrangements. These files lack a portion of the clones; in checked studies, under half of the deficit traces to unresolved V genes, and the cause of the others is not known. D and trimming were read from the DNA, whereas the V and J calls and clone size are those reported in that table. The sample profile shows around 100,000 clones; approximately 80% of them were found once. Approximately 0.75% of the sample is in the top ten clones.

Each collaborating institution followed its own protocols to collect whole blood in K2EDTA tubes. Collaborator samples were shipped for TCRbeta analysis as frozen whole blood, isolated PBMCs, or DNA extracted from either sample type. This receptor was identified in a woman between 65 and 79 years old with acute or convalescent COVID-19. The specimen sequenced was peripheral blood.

The DNA sequence is as follows: TGTGCCAGCAGCTATCTCGGGACAGGGAGTGACCACGAGCAGTACTTC. Its product reads: CASSYLGTGSDHEQYF. The chain is assembled from TRBV7-9 and TRBJ2-7; 9 bases in between match TRBD1. Germline trimming: 4 bases from V, 5 bases from J; junction bases outside gene matches: 12. CDR1 and CDR2 are read off the germline V gene (reference sequence) as SEHNR and FQNEAQ. The CDR3 covers 16 residues, taking in both the cysteine and the phenylalanine. Only the CDR3 part of the read is kept: 48 bases, read in frame from the first base.